This is a list of T cell receptor beta chains from one sample in a study of early T cells in non-severe SARS-CoV-2 infection. One entry per CDR3 protein, called by TCRdb with MiXCR from the 5' RACE reads. The sample has tens of thousands of distinct CDR3 sequences, about 9% seen once; the top ten hold roughly 15%. Material: whole blood, obtained at baseline. Every receptor here comes from an adult who was a healthcare worker with PCR-confirmed SARS-CoV-2 infection or an uninfected control (not recorded which). The CDR3 runs from the conserved cysteine through the conserved F or W. The D gene is left open where the match is weak. Expanded clones get a size class; other rows say once, few or many, or leave the size out.

D gene | J gene | V gene | clone size | CDR3 protein | CDR3 DNA
NA | TRBJ1-5 | TRBV28 | NA | CASSFAQIADQPQHF | TGTGCCAGCAGTTTCGCACAGATCGCCGATCAGCCCCAGCATTTT
NA | TRBJ1-1 | TRBV7-3 | many | CASSPPGRAEAFF | TGTGCCAGCAGCCCCCCGGGCCGGGCTGAAGCTTTCTTT
NA | TRBJ2-2 | TRBV15 | many | CATSRDLGAGELFF | TGTGCCACCAGCAGAGATCTAGGGGCCGGGGAGCTGTTTTTT
NA | TRBJ2-5 | TRBV28 | NA | CASSFVGAGETQYF | TGTGCCAGCAGTTTCGTGGGGGCTGGAGAGACCCAGTACTTC
NA | TRBJ2-1 | TRBV7-9 | NA | CASQGTIYNEQFF | TGTGCCAGTCAGGGAACTATCTACAATGAGCAGTTCTTC
NA | TRBJ1-3 | TRBV6-6 | NA | CASSQRASYGNTIYF | TGTGCCAGCAGCCAAAGGGCATCTTACGGAAACACCATATATTTT
NA | TRBJ2-5 | TRBV9 | NA | CASSVGGSETQYF | TGTGCCAGCAGCGTCGGCGGATCAGAGACCCAGTACTTC
NA | TRBJ2-3 | TRBV28 | NA | CASSFQRTPDTQYF | TGTGCCAGCAGTTTCCAGCGAACCCCAGATACGCAGTATTTT
TRBD1 | TRBJ1-5 | TRBV6-2/TRBV6-3 | many | CASSLKGDSPSNQPQHF | TGTGCCAGCAGTTTAAAAGGGGACAGCCCTAGCAATCAGCCCCAGCATTTT
TRBD2 | TRBJ2-1 | TRBV15 | many | CATSRSLRGRERSEQFF | TGTGCCACCAGCAGGTCCCTTCGAGGGCGGGAGAGGAGTGAGCAGTTCTTC
TRBD1 | TRBJ2-7 | TRBV7-2 | NA | CASSSDRAFEQYF | TGTGCCAGCAGCTCGGACAGGGCCTTCGAGCAGTACTTC
NA | TRBJ2-5 | TRBV29-1 | few | CSVPGEKETQYF | TGCAGCGTCCCTGGGGAAAAAGAGACCCAGTACTTC
NA | TRBJ2-7 | TRBV6-5 | many | CAAKRLGPYEQYF | TGTGCCGCCAAGAGGTTGGGACCCTACGAGCAGTACTTC
TRBD2 | TRBJ2-1 | TRBV11-2 | few | CASGLAGNYNEQFF | TGTGCCAGCGGACTAGCGGGAAACTACAATGAGCAGTTCTTC
NA | TRBJ2-1 | TRBV7-9 | many | CASTGGAGGRNEQFF | TGTGCCAGCACAGGAGGTGCAGGGGGGAGGAATGAGCAGTTCTTC
NA | TRBJ2-6 | TRBV27 | many | CASSLTRGYGANVLTF | TGTGCCAGCAGTTTAACCAGGGGCTATGGGGCCAACGTCCTGACTTTC
NA | TRBJ2-3 | TRBV21-1 | NA | CASSNLTGVGTDTQYF | TGTGCCAGCAGCAACCTGACAGGGGTTGGCACAGATACGCAGTATTTT
TRBD1 | TRBJ2-3 | TRBV14 | many | CASSHRQGSDLQYF | TGTGCCAGCAGCCACCGACAGGGGTCGGATTTACAGTATTTT
NA | TRBJ1-3 | TRBV5-6 | many | CASSLGAGDTIYF | TGTGCCAGCAGCTTGGGGGCAGGGGACACCATATATTTT
NA | TRBJ2-3 | TRBV7-2 | few | CASRSPVTDTQYF | TGTGCCAGCAGATCTCCGGTGACAGATACGCAGTATTTT
TRBD1 | TRBJ1-4 | TRBV7-6 | NA | CASSPGQFAEKLFF | TGTGCCAGCAGCCCGGGACAGTTCGCTGAAAAACTGTTTTTT
TRBD2 | TRBJ2-5 | TRBV20-1 | many | CSAREKAGAVTQYF | TGCAGTGCTAGAGAGAAAGCGGGAGCTGTGACCCAGTACTTC
NA | TRBJ1-2 | TRBV12-3/TRBV12-4 | few | CASSSAGKREDGYTF | TGTGCCAGCAGTTCCGCAGGGAAAAGGGAAGATGGCTACACCTTC
TRBD2 | TRBJ2-7 | TRBV12-3/TRBV12-4 | NA | CASSVLAALSYEQYF | TGTGCCAGCAGTGTTCTAGCGGCGCTCTCCTACGAGCAGTACTTC
NA | TRBJ1-6 | TRBV3-1 | NA | CASSQDRISPLHF | TGTGCCAGCAGCCAAGATCGGATTTCACCCCTCCACTTT